The 32 T cell receptor beta chains presented below share a single source sample, sequenced in a study of control samples from healthy donors and cancer patients. The protocol was immunoSEQ multiplex PCR, while the TCRdb copy is restricted to in-frame clones and leaves out a portion. The table lists 100,000 to 150,000 clones, around 92% of them singletons. Material: blood. Receptors were obtained from a woman aged 50 to 60 in good health.

The rearrangement joins TRBV2 to TRBJ2-3; D tentatively fits TRBD1 or TRBD2 (5 bases each). The CDR3 runs to 12 residues. Germline lookup yields CDR1 SNHLY and CDR2 FYNNEI. V was trimmed by 6 bases and J by 5 bases, leaving 9 bases between them. DNA for the CDR3: TGTGCCAGCAGCTTTGGGGGAGATACGCAGTATTTT. Its protein product is CASSFGGDTQYF.

This clone was recorded only once. The V gene is TRBV6-1, the J gene TRBJ2-7; 8 bases map to TRBD1. The germline V gene has CDR1 MNHNS and CDR2 SASEGT. V lost 3 bases and J lost 4; bases outside the gene matches: 8. CDR3 size: 15 residues. In DNA, the CDR3 is TGTGCCAGCAGTGACCCAGGGACAGGAAAATACGAGCAGTACTTC. Protein sequence: CASSDPGTGKYEQYF.

This clone showed up just once. The J gene is TRBJ1-6, the V gene TRBV11-2; D is unclear. V lost 4 bases to trimming and J lost 7 bases, with 20 bases between them. Germline V gene lookup returns CDR1 SGHAT and CDR2 FQNNGV. The CDR3 is 17 amino acids. The DNA of the CDR3 is TGTGCCAGCAGCTACCCCGACCCCGGGCACGACAATTCACCCCTCCACTTT. Amino acid sequence: CASSYPDPGHDNSPLHF.

The V gene is TRBV28, the J gene TRBJ2-7; tentative D call: TRBD2 (6 bases). There are 14 residues in the CDR3. V lost 3 bases and J lost 4, with 13 bases in between. Germline assignment: CDR1 MDHEN and CDR2 SYDVKM. Here the CDR3 reads CASSLGWGEYEQYF. The CDR3 coding sequence is TGTGCCAGCAGTTTGGGCTGGGGGGAATACGAGCAGTACTTC. The entire variable domain, with the rest obtained from reference TRBV28 and TRBJ2-7, is as follows: DVKVTQSSRYLVKRTGEKVFLECVQDMDHENMFWYRQDPGLGLRLIYFSYDVKMKEKGDIPEGYSVSREKKERFSLILESASTNQTSMYLCASSLGWGEYEQYFGPGTRLTVT.

A note on this clone: Other nucleotide sequences from this sample produce the same CDR3. Here the CDR3 reads CASSLALAGGGTKNIQYF. The CDR3 DNA reads TGTGCCAGCAGCTTAGCCCTAGCGGGGGGCGGTACCAAAAACATTCAGTACTTC. J is TRBJ2-4 and V is TRBV7-2, with TRBD2 identical over 11 bases. CDR1 and CDR2 from the germline V gene are SGHTA and FQGNSA. With 0 bases clipped from V and 2 bases from J, the junction kept 6 bases outside the gene matches. This CDR3 has 18 residues.

The V and J genes are TRBV5-1 and TRBJ1-3; D remains unclear. The CDR3 loop spans 17 amino acids. Germline V lookup: CDR1 SGHRS, CDR2 YFSETQ. Trimming removed 0 bases from V and 0 bases from J, with 13 bases in between. The CDR3 DNA reads TGCGCCAGCAGCTTGGTAGGAGTCGGAGGCTCTGGAAACACCATATATTTT. It yields the protein CASSLVGVGGSGNTIYF.

The rearrangement links TRBV5-4 to TRBJ2-3; possibly TRBD2 for D (5 bases). CDR3 length equals 15 residues. CDR1 and CDR2 from the germline V gene are SGHNT and YYREEE (reference sequence). Trimming removed 0 bases at V and 1 base at J, with 9 bases between. This chain's CDR3 is CASSLASGGTDTQYF. Written as DNA, the CDR3 is TGTGCCAGCAGCTTGGCCAGCGGAGGCACAGATACGCAGTATTTT.

The chain combines TRBV25-1 with TRBJ1-6; the match to TRBD1 covers 8 bases. The length of the CDR3 is 15 residues. CDR1 MGHDK and CDR2 SYGVNS come from the germline V gene. V gave up 3 bases and J gave up 7 bases; unmatched junction bases: 5. CDR3 sequence: CASSDRTGLNSPLHF. The CDR3 DNA reads TGTGCCAGCAGTGATCGGACAGGGTTGAATTCACCCCTCCACTTT.

This clone was counted once. V and J are TRBV9 and TRBJ2-2; 7 bases align to TRBD2. Trimming cost V 4 bases and J 6 bases; bases outside gene matches: 15. This CDR3 has 17 residues. The germline V gene encodes CDR1 SGDLS and CDR2 YYNGEE. Here the CDR3 DNA reads TGTGCCAGCAGCCAAGGGGCGGGACTACCTCCGTCCGGGGAGCTGTTTTTT. This sequence encodes CASSQGAGLPPSGELFF.

The CDR3 DNA reads TGTGCCATCAGGGACAGGACGAACACTGAAGCTTTCTTT. It is translated as CAIRDRTNTEAFF. The chain links TRBV10-3 to TRBJ1-1; TRBD1 aligns across 7 bases. V shed 6 bases, J shed 1 base, and the junction held 2 bases outside the gene matches. Germline V gives CDR1 ENHRY, CDR2 SYGVKD. The CDR3 totals 13 residues.

This clone was detected once. The chain recombines TRBV19 with TRBJ1-5; D is unresolved. Looked up from germline, CDR1 is LNHDA and CDR2 is SQIVND (reference sequence). The CDR3 consists of 19 residues. V lost 5 bases, J lost 1 base, and 24 bases lay in between. CDR3 residues: CASSLSHQRIFVSNQPQHF. The CDR3 nucleotides are TGTGCCAGTAGTCTTTCTCACCAGAGAATCTTCGTCAGCAATCAGCCCCAGCATTTT.

The genes are TRBV2 and TRBJ2-7; D call uncertain. Trimming took off 4 bases at V and 0 bases at J, with 13 bases between the two ends. CDR1 SNHLY and CDR2 FYNNEI come from the germline V gene. There are 15 residues in the CDR3. CDR3 protein: CASSADTASSYEQYF. CDR3 coding DNA: TGTGCCAGCAGTGCTGACACGGCAAGCTCCTACGAGCAGTACTTC. Variable domain in full (rest from reference TRBV2 and TRBJ2-7): EPEVTQTPSHQVTQMGQEVILRCVPISNHLYFYWYRQILGQKVEFLVSFYNNEISEKSEIFDDQFSVERPDGSNFTLKIRSTKLEDSAMYFCASSADTASSYEQYFGPGTRLTVT.

V and J are TRBV6-5 and TRBJ1-5, with unresolved D. The germline V and J ends were trimmed by 7 bases and 5 bases, with 12 bases remaining between them. The CDR3 spans 13 residues. The germline V gene has CDR1 MNHEY and CDR2 SVGAGI. Written as DNA, the CDR3 is TGTGCCAGCACCTTGTCTCTCTATCAGCCCCAGCATTTT. As protein: CASTLSLYQPQHF.

The chain employs TRBV7-2 and TRBJ1-6; perhaps TRBD1 as D (6 bases). The CDR3 consists of 16 residues. CDR1 and CDR2 (germline): SGHTA, FQGNSA. V lost 0 bases and J 10 bases, leaving 16 bases between the germline ends. The CDR3 loop reads CASSLAGLQGNSPLHF. As DNA, the CDR3 is TGTGCCAGCAGCTTAGCCGGGTTGCAGGGGAACTCACCCCTCCACTTT.

This clone appeared a few times. The sample contains more than one DNA sequence encoding this CDR3. The CDR3 reads CASSKQGNQPQHF. The CDR3 bases are TGTGCCAGCAGCAAACAGGGCAATCAGCCCCAGCATTTT. V is TRBV21-1 and J is TRBJ1-5; the listed D gene, TRBD1, was not tested against the DNA. TRBV21-1 is described as a pseudogene. This CDR3 spans 13 amino acids.

This clone was picked up one time. This chain links TRBV7-9 with TRBJ2-5; TRBD2 matches at 7 bases. J gave up 2 bases and V 1 base, and 4 bases lay outside the gene matches. The germline V gene has CDR1 SEHNR and CDR2 FQNEAQ (reference sequence). The CDR3 sequence is 15 residues long. This CDR3 reads CASSLGTSDQETQYF. CDR3 DNA: TGTGCCAGCAGCTTAGGTACTAGCGATCAAGAGACCCAGTACTTC.

J is TRBJ1-2 and V is TRBV5-1, with unresolved D. The length of the CDR3 is 14 residues. The germline V and J ends were trimmed by 0 bases and 0 bases, with 6 bases remaining between them. CDR1 and CDR2 from the germline V gene are SGHRS and YFSETQ. CDR3 sequence reads: CASSLGSANYGYTF. Here the CDR3 DNA reads TGCGCCAGCAGCTTGGGTTCAGCTAACTATGGCTACACCTTC.

This sequence joins TRBV5-1 and TRBJ2-3, with D unclear. Trimming took 0 bases from V and 1 from J, leaving 3 bases between them. The length of the CDR3 is 13 residues. CDR1 SGHRS and CDR2 YFSETQ come from the germline V gene. CDR3: CASSLAGTDTQYF. The CDR3 nucleotides are TGCGCCAGCAGCTTGGCCGGCACAGATACGCAGTATTTT.

This chain connects TRBV6-1 to TRBJ1-2; TRBD1 might be the D (6 bases). Trimming removed 3 bases at V and 5 bases at J, with 16 bases between. The CDR3 length is 15 residues. Germline CDR1 and CDR2: MNHNS and SASEGT. CDR3 sequence (DNA): TGTGCCAGCAGTGAGAGGGGCAGGGGAGGTTATGGCTACACCTTC. This sequence encodes CASSERGRGGYGYTF.

The chain is built from TRBV27 and TRBJ1-4, with TRBD1 as a possible D gene (5 bases). Germline CDR1 is MNHEY and CDR2 is SMNVEV (reference sequence). With 7 bases removed from V and 0 bases from J, the gap between germline ends came to 6 bases. The CDR3 sequence is 13 residues long. The CDR3 is CASTGATNEKLFF. The CDR3 bases are TGTGCCAGCACGGGGGCAACTAATGAAAAACTGTTTTTT.

The V call is TRBV10-3, the J call TRBJ2-2, with 9 bases fitting TRBD2. The germline CDR1 and CDR2 sequences are ENHRY and SYGVKD. J lost 0 bases, V lost 6 bases, and 8 bases had no gene match. CDR3 length: 17 amino acids. CDR3 sequence reads: CAIRGDSGRPNTGELFF. CDR3 sequence (DNA): TGTGCCATCAGGGGTGATAGCGGGAGACCGAACACCGGGGAGCTGTTTTTT.

CDR3 sequence reads: CASSQDLRGRKFF. The DNA for the CDR3 is TGTGCCAGCAGCCAAGATTTAAGAGGGAGGAAGTTCTTC. The chain combines TRBV3-1 (or the pseudogene TRBV3-2) with TRBJ2-1; perhaps TRBD2 as D (6 bases). This CDR3 is 13 amino acids long. Looked up from germline, CDR1 is LGHDT and CDR2 is YNNKEL (reference sequence). With 0 bases removed from V and 14 bases from J, the gap between germline ends came to 14 bases.

The V call is TRBV7-2, the J call TRBJ1-1; a weak D match, TRBD1 (6 bases). Trimming left V 1 base short and J 3 bases short, with 12 bases between. Per the germline V gene, CDR1 is SGHTA and CDR2 is FQGNSA. This CDR3 comprises 15 residues. The CDR3 nucleotides read TGTGCCAGCAGCTTAGGTGCAGGGGACTACACTGAAGCTTTCTTT. This translates into CASSLGAGDYTEAFF.

This clone was seen only once. CDR3 nucleotides: TGTGCTAGTGGTCATGGACAGGGACCAAACATTCAGTACTTC. Its translation: CASGHGQGPNIQYF. The chain has TRBV12-5 and TRBJ2-4, with TRBD1 matching over 8 bases. The CDR3 length is 14 residues. Germline CDR1 is LGHNT and CDR2 is FRNRAP. Germline trimming cut 5 bases from V and 6 bases from J; bases unmatched to any gene: 6.

V and J are TRBV11-2 and TRBJ2-5; D possibly corresponds to TRBD2 (5 bases). Germline lookup yields CDR1 SGHAT and CDR2 FQNNGV. The length of the CDR3 is 13 residues. Between the trimmed V and J ends, which lost 5 bases and 0 bases, there was a span of 7 bases. The CDR3 coding sequence is TGTGCCAGCAGCCGGGATAACCAAGAGACCCAGTACTTC. The encoded protein is CASSRDNQETQYF.

This clone was picked up a small number of times. The rearrangement joins TRBV7-2 to TRBJ1-2; no clear D gene. Germline V gene lookup returns CDR1 SGHTA and CDR2 FQGNSA. This CDR3 is 13 amino acids long. Trimming removed 10 bases at V and 5 bases at J, with 17 bases between. CDR3 nucleotide sequence: TGTGCCACCCGTATAGGGCCGGATTATGGCTACACCTTC. Translation gives CATRIGPDYGYTF.

The J gene is TRBJ1-5, the V gene TRBV24-1, with D possibly being TRBD1 (5 bases). The V gene lost 1 base and the J gene lost 2 bases, with 14 bases spanning the gap. The germline V gene encodes CDR1 KGHDR and CDR2 SFDVKD. This CDR3 has 17 amino acids. CDR3 DNA sequence: TGTGCCACCAGTGATTTAAAGGGAAGGGGACGCAATCAGCCCCAGCATTTT. Translation: CATSDLKGRGRNQPQHF.

The genes are TRBV20-1 and TRBJ1-4; 11 nucleotides agree with TRBD1. J was trimmed by 7 bases and V by 3 bases; bases with no gene match: 4. The CDR3 runs to 14 residues. Germline CDR1 DFQATT, CDR2 SNEGSKA (reference sequence). CDR3 amino acids: CSASGGTGGEKLFF. The CDR3 DNA reads as TGCAGTGCTAGTGGCGGGACAGGGGGTGAAAAACTGTTTTTT.

The chain carries TRBV5-1 and TRBJ1-2; 9 bases are shared with TRBD1. The CDR3 spans 13 residues. The V gene's germline CDR1 is SGHRS and CDR2 YFSETQ. V was clipped by 0 bases and J by 7 bases; unmatched bases: 1. DNA for the CDR3: TGCGCCAGCAGCTTGGAACAGGGGGCTGGCTACACCTTC. It translates to CASSLEQGAGYTF.

The chain couples TRBV18 to TRBJ1-4; D possibly corresponds to TRBD1 (5 bases). Germline loops: CDR1 KGHSH, CDR2 LQKENI. Trimming left V 2 bases short and J 7 bases short, with 11 bases between. The CDR3 sequence is 14 residues long. The CDR3 DNA reads TGTGCCAGCTCACCAGGCAGGGTTGGTGAAAAACTGTTTTTT. This translates into CASSPGRVGEKLFF.

This clone was counted a single time. The rearrangement uses TRBV18 and TRBJ1-2, with unresolved D. Germline CDR1 reads KGHSH; CDR2 reads LQKENI. This CDR3 contains 14 residues. The V end was cut by 4 bases, the J end by 5 bases, with 14 bases between. As DNA, the CDR3 is TGTGCCAGCTCACAAAAGGGAGACGGATATGGCTACACCTTC. Translating it yields CASSQKGDGYGYTF.

The CDR3 nucleotides are TGTGCCTGGAGTGCCGGGACAGGGGCCTCCCAAGAGACCCAGTACTTC. Translated, it gives CAWSAGTGASQETQYF. V is TRBV30 and J is TRBJ2-5; 10 bases are a match to TRBD1. Losses at the gene ends were 1 base for V and 1 base for J; bases not matched to a gene: 6. The CDR3 runs 16 residues. Germline V gene sequence: CDR1 GTSNPN, CDR2 SVGIG (reference sequence).